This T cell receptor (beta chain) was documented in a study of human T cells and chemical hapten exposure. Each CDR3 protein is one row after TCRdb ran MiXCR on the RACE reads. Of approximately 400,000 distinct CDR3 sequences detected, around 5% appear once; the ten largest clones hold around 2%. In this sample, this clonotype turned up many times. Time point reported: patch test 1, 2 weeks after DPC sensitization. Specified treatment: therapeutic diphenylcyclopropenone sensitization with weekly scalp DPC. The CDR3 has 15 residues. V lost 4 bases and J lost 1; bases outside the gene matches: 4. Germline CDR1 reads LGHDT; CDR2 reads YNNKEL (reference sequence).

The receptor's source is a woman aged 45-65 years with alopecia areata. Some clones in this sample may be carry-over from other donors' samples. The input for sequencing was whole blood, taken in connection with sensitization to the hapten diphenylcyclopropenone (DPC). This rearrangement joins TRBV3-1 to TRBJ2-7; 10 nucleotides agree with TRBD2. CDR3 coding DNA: TGTGCCAGCAGCCCTAGCGGGGGCGCGTCCTACGAGCAGTACTTC. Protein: CASSPSGGASYEQYF.